The 8 T cell receptor beta chains in this list originate from one sample, sequenced in a study of neurological immune-mediated disorders. TCRdb ran MiXCR on the 5' RACE reads and lists one entry per CDR3 protein. The sample records roughly 36,000 distinct CDR3 sequences, more than 3% being singletons. The time point here: longitudinal time-point 1 (baseline). Material for sequencing was PBMCs. Receptor source: an older woman with multiple sclerosis.

This clonotype has a count of ten or more. This rearrangement joins TRBV12-3 or TRBV12-4 to TRBJ2-7, with D perhaps matching TRBD2 (6 bases). The CDR3 totals 17 residues. The germline V and J ends were trimmed by 3 bases and 1 base, with 19 bases remaining between them. Here the CDR3 reads CASSLGLRLAFSYEQYF. CDR3 DNA: TGTGCCAGCAGTTTGGGATTGCGTCTAGCGTTTTCCTACGAGCAGTACTTC.

Worth noting for this clonotype: One end of the junction varies from germline; a read error may be responsible. This chain connects TRBV5-1 to TRBJ2-3, with D perhaps TRBD2 (5 bases). The CDR3 is made up of 13 amino acids. Germline CDR1 SGHRS, CDR2 YFSETQ. The CDR3 DNA is TGCGCCAGCAGCGACGCTAGCAAAGATACGCAGTATTTT. Translated: CASSDASKDTQYF.

At least ten counts were recorded for this clonotype. V and J are TRBV9 and TRBJ2-7; weak D call: TRBD2 (5 bases). CDR3 length equals 15 residues. Germline assignment: CDR1 SGDLS and CDR2 YYNGEE. Deletions cut 3 bases from V and 3 bases from J, with 16 bases between. The CDR3 bases are TGTGCCAGCAGCGCTAACTCCGACGGGGTCTACGAGCAGTACTTC. This gives the protein CASSANSDGVYEQYF.

V usage is TRBV7-6 and J usage is TRBJ1-1, with D unclear. The germline CDR1 and CDR2 sequences are SGHVS and FNYEAQ. The CDR3 is 15 amino acids. Between the trimmed V and J ends, which lost 1 base and 0 bases, there was a span of 9 bases. The chain's CDR3 is CASSLGAEMNTEAFF. The CDR3 region has the DNA TGTGCCAGCAGCTTAGGGGCCGAGATGAACACTGAAGCTTTCTTT.

This clonotype is medium-sized. This chain joins TRBV29-1 and TRBJ2-1; TRBD1 matches at 8 bases. The CDR3 contains 15 residues. Germline CDR1 SQVTM, CDR2 ANQGSEA. Trimming took 0 bases from V and 9 from J; bases not matched to a gene: 10. In nucleotides, the CDR3 is TGCAGCGTTGAAGAATCAGGGGGCGCGTTAGGTGAGCAGTTCTTC. This gives the protein CSVEESGGALGEQFF.

The chain combines TRBV18 with TRBJ2-6; D unresolved. The germline CDR1 and CDR2 sequences are KGHSH and LQKENI. The V end was cut by 6 bases, the J end by 0 bases, with 9 bases between. The CDR3 has 15 amino acids. CDR3: CASSPDFSGANVLTF. The CDR3, as DNA: TGTGCCAGCTCGCCTGACTTCTCTGGGGCCAACGTCCTGACTTTC.

This clonotype was found many times. The gene calls are TRBV12-3 or TRBV12-4 and TRBJ2-3; D ambiguous. The CDR3 has 13 amino acids. V was cut by 2 bases and J by 5 bases, with 8 bases left in between. DNA of the CDR3: TGTGCCAGCAGTTTATCCGCTCGAGATACGCAGTATTTT. Its protein product is CASSLSARDTQYF.

The table lists this clonotype with many counts. The J gene is TRBJ2-1, the V gene TRBV29-1; 7 bases line up with TRBD1. With V trimmed by 6 bases and J by 5 bases, 7 bases remained unmatched. CDR1 and CDR2 (germline): SQVTM, ANQGSEA. The CDR3 has 13 amino acids. DNA of the CDR3: TGCAGCGTCGCCCGGGACAGTCACAATGAGCAGTTCTTC. Its translation: CSVARDSHNEQFF.